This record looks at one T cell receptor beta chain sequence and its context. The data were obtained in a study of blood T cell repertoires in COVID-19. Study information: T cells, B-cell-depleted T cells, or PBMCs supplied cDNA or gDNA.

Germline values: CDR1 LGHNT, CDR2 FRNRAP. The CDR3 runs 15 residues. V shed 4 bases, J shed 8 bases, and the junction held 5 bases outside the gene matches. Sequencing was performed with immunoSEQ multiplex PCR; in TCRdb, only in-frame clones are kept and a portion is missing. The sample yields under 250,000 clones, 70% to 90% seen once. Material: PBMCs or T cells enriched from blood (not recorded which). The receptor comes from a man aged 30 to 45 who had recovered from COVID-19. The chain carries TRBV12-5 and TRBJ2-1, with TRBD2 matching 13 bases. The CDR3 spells CASGSGLAGVYEQFF. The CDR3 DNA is TGTGCTAGTGGTTCCGGACTAGCGGGAGTGTATGAGCAGTTCTTC.